This T cell receptor (beta chain) was recorded in a study of T cell changes during pregnancy in multiple sclerosis. V lost 2 bases and J 3 bases, leaving 9 bases between the germline ends. The germline V gene has CDR1 MDHEN and CDR2 SYDVKM. The CDR3 totals 14 residues. Libraries were prepared by immunoSEQ multiplex PCR; TCRdb keeps only in-frame clonotypes and omits some of them. In the table there are about 49,000 clones, roughly 94% of which are singletons. The chain uses TRBV28 and TRBJ2-3; D might be TRBD2 (7 bases). The source material was CD8+ T cells from peripheral blood mononuclear cells, sampled in the first trimester of pregnancy. This TCR derives from a female donor with multiple sclerosis, enrolled in a pregnancy study. The CDR3 here is CASSLGRGTDTQYF. The CDR3 DNA reads TGTGCCAGCAGTTTAGGGAGGGGGACAGATACGCAGTATTTT.